One sample yielded the 30 T cell receptor beta chains listed below, sequenced in a study of T cells in Graves' hyperthyroidism and ophthalmopathy. TCR beta CDR3 sequences were amplified from RNA transcripts. In the first-round RT-PCR of the TCR CDR3, the HTBI primer set was used. TCRdb reprocessed the multiplex PCR reads with MiXCR, giving one entry per CDR3 protein. Among approximately 400,000 distinct CDR3 sequences listed, more than 20% were seen once. Sequencing was carried out using blood. These receptors were collected from a man aged 50 or older with Graves' hyperthyroidism.

This clonotype was counted ten times or more. J is TRBJ2-7 and V is TRBV7-9; 10 nucleotides align to TRBD2. The CDR3 runs to 14 residues. Germline CDR1 SEHNR, CDR2 FQNEAQ (reference sequence). V shed 5 bases and J 7 bases; nucleotides not matched to a gene: 8. The DNA for the CDR3 is TGTGCCAGCAGCCCAGCGGGAGGGGGCTTGGAGCAGTACTTC. As protein: CASSPAGGGLEQYF. Full variable domain (outside the CDR3, taken from reference TRBV7-9 and TRBJ2-7): DTGVSQNPRHKITKRGQNVTFRCDPISEHNRLYWYRQTLGQGPEFLTYFQNEAQLEKSRLLSDRFSAERPKGSFSTLEIQRTEQGDSAMYLCASSPAGGGLEQYFGPGTRLTVT.

This clonotype was seen ten or more times. This chain uses TRBV11-2 with TRBJ2-2; D may be TRBD2 (5 bases). The V end lost 3 bases, the J end lost 0 bases, and 5 bases lay between the germline ends. Germline loops: CDR1 SGHAT, CDR2 FQNNGV. The CDR3 spans 14 residues. The CDR3 DNA reads as TGTGCCAGCAGCTTCGGGGCGAACACCGGGGAGCTGTTTTTT. Amino acids: CASSFGANTGELFF. The variable domain in full, with the rest retrieved from reference TRBV11-2 and TRBJ2-2, is EAGVAQSPRYKIIEKRQSVAFWCNPISGHATLYWYQQILGQGPKLLIQFQNNGVVDDSQLPKDRFSAERLKGVDSTLKIQPAKLEDSAVYLCASSFGANTGELFFGEGSRLTVL.

This clonotype was seen a handful of times. At one boundary the junction diverges from the germline segment, which might be a read error. This sequence joins TRBV5-1 and TRBJ2-5; D perhaps matches TRBD1 (6 bases). Per germline, CDR1 SGHRS and CDR2 YFSETQ. The CDR3 is 13 residues long. In DNA, the CDR3 is TGTGCCAGCAGCACTGGACAGCAAGAGACCCAGTACTTC. This sequence encodes CASSTGQQETQYF.

This sequence joins TRBV28 and TRBJ2-7, with 8 bases identical to TRBD2. The CDR3 is 15 amino acids. Trimming removed 4 bases from V and 6 bases from J; junction bases left unmatched: 11. Germline CDR1 reads MDHEN; CDR2 reads SYDVKM. The CDR3 coding sequence is TGTGCCAGCAGTTCAACAAGCGGGAGAGGGTCCGAGCAGTACTTC. Protein: CASSSTSGRGSEQYF.

Only a few counts were recorded for this clonotype. The chain links TRBV29-1 to TRBJ2-7; either TRBD1 or TRBD2 may supply D (5 bases each). Trimming pared 1 base from V and 6 bases from J, leaving 16 bases between. CDR3 size: 14 residues. CDR1 is SQVTM and CDR2 is ANQGSEA in the germline V gene. The DNA for the CDR3 is TGCAGCGTTGAAGTACCGGGACGGACTGTCGAGCAGTACTTC. This encodes CSVEVPGRTVEQYF.

The rearrangement uses TRBV6-1 and TRBJ1-5; D perhaps matches TRBD1 (5 bases). The CDR3 runs 13 residues. The germline V and J ends were trimmed by 6 bases and 4 bases, with 10 bases remaining between them. Germline V gives CDR1 MNHNS, CDR2 SASEGT. The CDR3 reads CASRDSYNQPQHF. Here the CDR3 DNA reads TGTGCCAGCAGAGACAGTTATAATCAGCCCCAGCATTTT.

This clonotype was seen only a few times. This chain links TRBV11-2 with TRBJ1-6; 8 positions match TRBD1. CDR1 is SGHAT and CDR2 is FQNNGV in the germline V gene. The junction had 2 bases not matched to a gene; V was cut back by 1 base and J by 9 bases. The CDR3 consists of 14 residues. The CDR3 loop reads CASSLAGGRSPLHF. The CDR3 DNA sequence: TGTGCCAGCAGCTTAGCAGGGGGCCGTTCACCCCTCCACTTT. The full variable domain, its missing parts supplied by reference TRBV11-2 and TRBJ1-6, is EAGVAQSPRYKIIEKRQSVAFWCNPISGHATLYWYQQILGQGPKLLIQFQNNGVVDDSQLPKDRFSAERLKGVDSTLKIQPAKLEDSAVYLCASSLAGGRSPLHFGNGTRLTVT.

V is TRBV6-1 and J is TRBJ2-3; 10 bases agree with TRBD1. There are 14 residues in the CDR3. Germline V gene data show CDR1 as MNHNS and CDR2 as SASEGT. V shed 8 bases and J 3 bases; nucleotides not matched to a gene: 5. This CDR3 reads CASEGQGMTDTQYF. The CDR3 bases are TGTGCCAGCGAGGGACAGGGGATGACAGATACGCAGTATTTT.

This clonotype was seen only a few times. The chain combines TRBV11-3 with TRBJ1-1; D gene ambiguous. The V end lost 5 bases, the J end lost 0 bases, and 10 bases lay between the germline ends. Per germline, CDR1 SGHNT and CDR2 YENEEA. The CDR3 contains 14 residues. The chain's CDR3 is CASSPRLVNTEAFF. The DNA of the CDR3 is TGTGCCAGCAGCCCACGGCTAGTGAACACTGAAGCTTTCTTT.

With regard to this clonotype: A much larger clone differs from this one at a single base, so this may be a read error. The gene calls are TRBV20-1 and TRBJ2-7; D is uncertain. Germline V CDR1 and CDR2: DFQATT, SNEGSKA (reference sequence). This CDR3 is 14 amino acids long. CDR3 sequence: CSVRERSLSYEQYF. The CDR3 DNA reads as TGCAGTGTTAGAGAGAGGTCGTTATCTTACGAGCAGTACTTC.

The chain has TRBV3-1 and TRBJ1-1; D unclear. This CDR3 comprises 13 residues. Germline CDR1 LGHDT, CDR2 YNNKEL (reference sequence). V was pared by 1 base and J by 6 bases, with 9 bases between. The CDR3 region has the DNA TGTGCCAGCAGCCAAGGAGGAGGAGCTGAAGCTTTCTTT. The encoded protein is CASSQGGGAEAFF.

In its sample, this clonotype was seen a few times. This chain joins TRBV7-2 and TRBJ2-1, with 8 bases aligning to TRBD2. V lost 1 base, J lost 0 bases, and 2 bases stayed unmatched. This CDR3 contains 16 residues. The germline V gene encodes CDR1 SGHTA and CDR2 FQGNSA. The CDR3 DNA sequence: TGTGCCAGCAGCTTAGGACTAGCGAGCTCCTACAATGAGCAGTTCTTC. Its translation is CASSLGLASSYNEQFF.

This clonotype occurred many times. The rearrangement joins TRBV6-1 to TRBJ2-3; D call uncertain. Germline V CDR1 and CDR2: MNHNS, SASEGT. The CDR3 extends over 12 amino acids. Trimming took 5 bases from V and 3 from J, leaving 6 bases between them. The CDR3 region is CASSQSTDTQYF. The CDR3 nucleotides are TGTGCCAGCAGTCAAAGTACAGATACGCAGTATTTT.

This chain links TRBV20-1 with TRBJ2-7, with TRBD2 identical over 7 bases. Looked up from germline, CDR1 is DFQATT and CDR2 is SNEGSKA (reference sequence). Trimming cost V 0 bases and J 2 bases; bases outside gene matches: 7. This CDR3 region has 15 residues. CDR3: CSARDPGGSPYEQYF. CDR3 DNA sequence: TGCAGTGCTAGAGACCCCGGCGGGAGCCCCTACGAGCAGTACTTC.

This clonotype was found many times. The rearrangement uses TRBV7-9 and TRBJ2-7; no clear D gene. Trimming took off 4 bases at V and 1 base at J, with 5 bases between the two ends. This CDR3 is built from 12 residues. From germline, CDR1 is SEHNR and CDR2 FQNEAQ (reference sequence). The CDR3 spells CASSSSSYEQYF. For the CDR3, the DNA is TGTGCCAGCAGCTCATCTTCCTACGAGCAGTACTTC.

This clonotype was observed at least ten times. This chain joins TRBV2 and TRBJ2-7; D is ambiguous. V was cut by 0 bases and J by 3 bases, with 9 bases left in between. Germline CDR1 is SNHLY and CDR2 is FYNNEI. The CDR3 has 14 amino acids. CDR3 sequence: CASSEARGRYEQYF. In nucleotides, the CDR3 is TGTGCCAGCAGTGAAGCGCGTGGACGCTACGAGCAGTACTTC.

There are many counts of this clonotype. The chain has TRBV2 and TRBJ2-3; TRBD2 matches 10 bases. Germline lookup yields CDR1 SNHLY and CDR2 FYNNEI. The CDR3 extends over 14 amino acids. J gave up 2 bases and V 7 bases, and 3 bases lay outside the gene matches. The DNA for the CDR3 is TGTGCCAGCAACGGACTAGCGGACACAGATACGCAGTATTTT. Protein product: CASNGLADTDTQYF.

This clonotype was seen a few times. The chain uses TRBV4-2 and TRBJ1-1; no clear D gene. V lost 0 bases, J lost 8 bases, and 19 bases lay in between. The CDR3 is made up of 16 amino acids. Germline CDR1 is LGHNA and CDR2 is YNFKEQ. CDR3 region: CASSQDFKWSTLEAFF. In DNA, the CDR3 is TGTGCCAGCAGCCAAGATTTTAAGTGGTCGACACTAGAAGCTTTCTTT.

The chain carries TRBV20-1 and TRBJ2-3; D is perhaps TRBD2 (6 bases). Per the germline V gene, CDR1 is DFQATT and CDR2 is SNEGSKA (reference sequence). Trimming cost V 3 bases and J 4 bases, with 8 bases left between them. CDR3 length equals 12 residues. In DNA, the CDR3 is TGCAGTGCTAGGGAGGGAGCAGATACGCAGTATTTT. The encoded protein is CSAREGADTQYF.

The V and J genes are TRBV19 and TRBJ2-4; D possibly corresponds to TRBD2 (6 bases). Looked up from germline, CDR1 is LNHDA and CDR2 is SQIVND (reference sequence). V shed 3 bases and J shed 7 bases, with 19 bases lying between them. This CDR3 spans 16 amino acids. The CDR3 loop reads CASSISNWGGGNIQYF. The DNA for the CDR3 is TGTGCCAGTAGTATTAGTAACTGGGGAGGCGGGAACATTCAGTACTTC.

This chain uses TRBV2 with TRBJ1-5, with D possibly matching TRBD1 (5 bases). Between the trimmed V and J ends, which lost 2 bases and 1 base, there was a span of 9 bases. The CDR3 is made up of 15 amino acids. The germline V gene encodes CDR1 SNHLY and CDR2 FYNNEI. CDR3 loop: CASSEQGLSNQPQHF. As DNA, the CDR3 is TGTGCCAGCAGTGAACAGGGTTTGAGCAATCAGCCCCAGCATTTT. Together with reference TRBV2 and TRBJ1-5, the CDR3 gives the full variable domain: EPEVTQTPSHQVTQMGQEVILRCVPISNHLYFYWYRQILGQKVEFLVSFYNNEISEKSEIFDDQFSVERPDGSNFTLKIRSTKLEDSAMYFCASSEQGLSNQPQHFGDGTRLSIL.

Turning to this clonotype: A much larger clonotype is one base distant, so this may be a read error. In nucleotides, the CDR3 is TGTGCCAGCAGTTATCTGGGAGGCTCCCAAGAGACCCAGTACTTC. It is translated as CASSYLGGSQETQYF. The chain employs TRBV12-3 or TRBV12-4 and TRBJ2-5, with D possibly being TRBD2 (6 bases). The CDR3 runs to 15 residues. V shed 4 bases and J shed 1 base, with 13 bases lying between them.

The rearrangement uses TRBV12-5 and TRBJ2-2, with 8 bases fitting TRBD2. The length of the CDR3 is 14 residues. The J segment lost 8 bases and the V segment lost 6 bases, leaving 8 bases of the junction unmatched. CDR1 is LGHNT, CDR2 FRNRAP, per germline. DNA for the CDR3: TGTGCTAGTGGGGGTAGCGGGATAGCTGGGGAGCTGTTTTTT. Its translation is CASGGSGIAGELFF.

The chain couples TRBV29-1 to TRBJ1-5, with 7 bases matching TRBD1. The ends lost 7 bases at V and 8 bases at J; junction bases unmatched: 11. The CDR3 extends over 13 amino acids. Germline V gene sequence: CDR1 SQVTM, CDR2 ANQGSEA. The CDR3 DNA reads as TGCAGCGGGGCGACAGGGTATGATAAGCCCCAGCATTTT. Translating gives CSGATGYDKPQHF.

This clonotype was observed a few times. The chain employs TRBV19 and TRBJ1-1; 8 bases are shared with TRBD1. Germline V lookup: CDR1 LNHDA, CDR2 SQIVND (reference sequence). Unmatched junction bases numbered 12, after V lost 5 bases and J lost 7 bases. The CDR3 length is 15 residues. The CDR3 DNA follows: TGTGCCAGTAGTCCCCAGGACAGGGTGGGTGTTGAAGCTTTCTTT. It encodes CASSPQDRVGVEAFF.

This clonotype was counted many times. The V call is TRBV6-1, the J call TRBJ2-7, with 9 nucleotides matching TRBD1. With 6 bases clipped from V and 9 bases from J, the junction kept 9 bases outside the gene matches. This CDR3 has 13 residues. The germline gives CDR1 MNHNS, CDR2 SASEGT. The CDR3, as DNA: TGTGCCAGCAGCAGGGACAGGGTTGTTGTGCAGTACTTC. This translates into CASSRDRVVVQYF.

This sequence joins TRBV13 and TRBJ2-5, with D unresolved. The germline V gene encodes CDR1 PRHDT and CDR2 FYEKMQ (reference sequence). The CDR3 has 14 amino acids. The ends were cut back, 5 bases at V and 7 bases at J, with 17 bases in the middle. The chain's CDR3 is CASSPMSGLGTQYF. The CDR3 DNA is TGTGCCAGCAGCCCAATGTCCGGGCTGGGGACCCAGTACTTC.

V is TRBV24-1 and J is TRBJ2-1, with 11 bases that match TRBD1. The germline gives CDR1 KGHDR, CDR2 SFDVKD. Trimming at V came to 7 bases and at J to 3 bases, leaving 7 bases not matched to a gene. The CDR3 sequence is 16 residues long. The CDR3 DNA reads TGTGCCACCAGCCTCGGACAGGGGGCTTTCTACAATGAGCAGTTCTTC. Translation gives CATSLGQGAFYNEQFF.

The chain joins TRBV9 to TRBJ1-1; TRBD1 aligns across 9 bases. From germline, CDR1 is SGDLS and CDR2 YYNGEE. V lost 4 bases, J lost 4 bases, and 5 bases stayed unmatched. This CDR3 is 14 amino acids long. The CDR3 DNA reads TGTGCCAGCAGCACGGGACAGGGCCCCACTGAAGCTTTCTTT. The encoded protein is CASSTGQGPTEAFF.

The rearrangement uses TRBV7-9 and TRBJ1-4, with unresolved D. The CDR3 is made up of 15 amino acids. Trimming removed 4 bases from V and 0 bases from J, with 9 bases in between. Germline V lookup: CDR1 SEHNR, CDR2 FQNEAQ (reference sequence). The DNA for the CDR3 is TGTGCCAGCAGCTACCCACAGACAACTAATGAAAAACTGTTTTTT. Encoded protein: CASSYPQTTNEKLFF. Combining the CDR3 with reference TRBV7-9 and TRBJ1-4 gives the whole variable domain DTGVSQNPRHKITKRGQNVTFRCDPISEHNRLYWYRQTLGQGPEFLTYFQNEAQLEKSRLLSDRFSAERPKGSFSTLEIQRTEQGDSAMYLCASSYPQTTNEKLFFGSGTQLSVL.